Given below is one T cell receptor beta chain in context. These data are taken from a study of blood T cell repertoires in COVID-19. On the study more broadly: The analysed material was cDNA or gDNA that came from T cells, B-cell-depleted T cells, or PBMCs.

V was shortened by 6 bases and J by 0 bases, with 14 bases between the two germline ends. The CDR3 extends over 15 amino acids. Germline V CDR1 and CDR2: SGHTA, FQGNSA. The data were produced by immunoSEQ multiplex PCR, yet TCRdb's version contains in-frame clones alone and is incomplete. The data contain roughly 300,000 clones, about 83% of them seen just once; the ten biggest clones take up 9.4%. The sequence was obtained from a woman aged 50 to 65 who had recovered from COVID-19. The chain links TRBV7-2 to TRBJ1-1; no clear D. The specimen was peripheral blood. The CDR3 protein is CASRRLSFLNTEAFF. DNA for the CDR3: TGTGCCAGCAGGAGGTTATCGTTTTTGAACACTGAAGCTTTCTTT. Full variable domain (missing parts from reference TRBV7-2 and TRBJ1-1): GAGVSQSPSNKVTEKGKDVELRCDPISGHTALYWYRQSLGQGLEFLIYFQGNSAPDKSGLPSDRFSAERTGGSVSTLTIQRTQQEDSAVYLCASRRLSFLNTEAFFGQGTRLTVV.